Listed below are T cell receptor beta chains from one sample, sequenced in a study of vaccination and CD4 T cells after COVID-19. TCRdb analysed the PCR reads with MiXCR anew, one entry per CDR3 protein. The data hold under 7,500 distinct CDR3 sequences, with about 30% observed a single time. No antigen is known for these receptors. The sample consisted of CD4+ T cells from blood, cultured in vitro. The receptors come from a human donor in good health. The CDR3 runs from the conserved cysteine through the conserved F or W. D genes are given only for firm matches. Some rows mark clone size as missing; the rest say once, few, many or name a class of expanded clone.

abundance,d_gene,v_gene,j_gene,CDR3nt,CDR3aa
few,-,TRBV7-3,TRBJ2-3,TGTGCCAGCAGCTTAACCCCCGACAGCACAGATACGCAGTATTTT,CASSLTPDSTDTQYF
few,TRBD2,TRBV7-2,TRBJ2-3,TGTGCCAGCACCCCTCTAGCGGGAGGGCCTACAGATACGCAGTATTTT,CASTPLAGGPTDTQYF
few,-,TRBV20-1,TRBJ1-1,TGCAGTGCTGGGGGCTGGACCGGCGGAGGCACTGAAGCTTTCTTT,CSAGGWTGGGTEAFF
-,TRBD1,TRBV30,TRBJ2-1,TGTGCCTGGAGTGGGGGACAGATTTACAATGAGCAGTTCTTC,CAWSGGQIYNEQFF
few,TRBD1,TRBV20-1,TRBJ1-2,TGCAGTGCTACGACAGGGGGGACGCGCTACACCTTC,CSATTGGTRYTF
few,-,TRBV7-2,TRBJ1-2,TGTGCCAGCAGCCCCGACAGCTATGGCTACACCTTC,CASSPDSYGYTF
-,TRBD2,TRBV7-7,TRBJ2-5,TGTGCTAGCAGCGGGACTTCTCAGGAGACCCAGTACTTC,CASSGTSQETQYF
-,-,TRBV24-1,TRBJ1-1,TGTGCCACCAGTGACCGGGGTGGGGCTGAAGCTTTCTTT,CATSDRGGAEAFF
few,-,TRBV28,TRBJ1-1,TGTGCCAGCAGTTTACGGAACACTGAAGCTTTCTTT,CASSLRNTEAFF
few,-,TRBV4-3,TRBJ1-1,TGCGCCAGCAGCCAAAACCGGGACGGAGAAGCTTTCTTT,CASSQNRDGEAFF
-,-,TRBV6-2/TRBV6-3,TRBJ2-6,TGTGCCAGCAGTTATTACCCTCTAGGCTCTGGGGCCAACGTCCTGACTTTC,CASSYYPLGSGANVLTF
-,TRBD1,TRBV4-1,TRBJ2-3,TGCGCCAGCAGCCAAGATAACACAGGGGGCACAGATACGCAGTATTTT,CASSQDNTGGTDTQYF
-,TRBD2,TRBV7-2,TRBJ2-1,TGTGCCAGCAGCTTAGCGCAGATAGCGGGGATGCAGTTCTTC,CASSLAQIAGMQFF
-,TRBD1,TRBV27,TRBJ1-1,TGTGCCAGCAGGCCAGGGGGCGCGAACACTGAAGCTTTCTTT,CASRPGGANTEAFF
-,-,TRBV5-8,TRBJ1-2,TGTGCCAGCAGCTCGGGACTTAGTGGGACCTTC,CASSSGLSGTF
-,-,TRBV7-9,TRBJ1-1,TGTGCCAGCAGCTTCCCTGACGGAATGAACACTGAAGCTTTCTTT,CASSFPDGMNTEAFF
-,-,TRBV4-2,TRBJ2-5,TGTGCCAGCAGCCAAGATAGGGGGGGGGAGACCCAGTACTTC,CASSQDRGGETQYF
few,TRBD2,TRBV7-9,TRBJ2-2,TGTGCCAGCAGCTTAGCGCGGGGGGGGACCCCCGTCCCGACCAACACCGGGGAGCTGTTTTTT,CASSLARGGTPVPTNTGELFF
-,-,TRBV4-2,TRBJ1-1,TGTGCCAGCAGCCAACTGGGACAAGTTGAAGCTTTCTTT,CASSQLGQVEAFF
-,-,TRBV2,TRBJ1-1,TGTGCCAGCAGGCTGACGGTTGAAGCTTTCTTT,CASRLTVEAFF
once,TRBD1,TRBV28,TRBJ2-1,TGTGCCAGCAGCTCCCTCCGGGACAGGGTAGGCAATGAGCAGTTCTTC,CASSSLRDRVGNEQFF
once,TRBD1,TRBV29-1,TRBJ2-6,TGCAGCGTTGAACGGACAGGGAAAGGGGCCAACGTCCTGACTTTC,CSVERTGKGANVLTF
-,TRBD1,TRBV6-4,TRBJ2-3,TGTGCCAGCAGTGACGGACAGGGCGCAGATACGCAGTATTTT,CASSDGQGADTQYF
-,-,TRBV6-2/TRBV6-3,TRBJ2-5,TGTGCCAACAGCTCCGACGTCAGGGTGGGAGAGACCCAGTACTTC,CANSSDVRVGETQYF
-,-,TRBV12-3/TRBV12-4,TRBJ2-7,TGTGCCAGCAGTTTATCGGCGGCGGTCGAGCAGTACTTC,CASSLSAAVEQYF
-,TRBD1,TRBV20-1,TRBJ1-3,TGCAGTGCCTGGGACAGGGAATCTGGAAACACCATATATTTT,CSAWDRESGNTIYF
-,-,TRBV7-9,TRBJ2-1,TGTGCCAGCAGCTTAGAGGGACTCCCAGGGGATGAGCAGTTCTTC,CASSLEGLPGDEQFF
-,-,TRBV12-3/TRBV12-4,TRBJ1-1,TGTGCCCTCACCGACCAGAGCATGAACACTGAAGCTTTCTTT,CALTDQSMNTEAFF
few,TRBD1,TRBV5-1,TRBJ2-5,TGCGCCAGCAGCTCGCGTACAGGGGGCTTCCAAGAGACCCAGTACTTC,CASSSRTGGFQETQYF
-,TRBD1,TRBV7-2,TRBJ2-7,TGTGCCAGCAGCATCAACCGGGACAGTGGATCCTACGAGCAGTACTTC,CASSINRDSGSYEQYF
few,-,TRBV27,TRBJ1-5,TGTGCCAGCAGTTCGCTCAGTAGCAATCAGCCCCAGCATTTT,CASSSLSSNQPQHF
-,TRBD2,TRBV9,TRBJ2-5,TGTGCCAGCAGCGTAGTAGCGGGAGGTTTCGGAGAGACCCAGTACTTC,CASSVVAGGFGETQYF
-,-,TRBV4-3,TRBJ2-7,TGCGCCAGCAGCCAAGATCAATCACCTTCCTACGAGCAGTACTTC,CASSQDQSPSYEQYF
few,-,TRBV7-8,TRBJ1-2,TGTGCCAGCAGCTTAGTTCCAGGGCCCTATGGCTACACCTTC,CASSLVPGPYGYTF
few,-,TRBV7-3,TRBJ2-1,TGTGCCAGCAGCTTAAACCTCCAGGGGAATGAGCAGTTCTTC,CASSLNLQGNEQFF
few,-,TRBV7-7,TRBJ2-2,TGTGCTAGCAGCTTTCAGGGGGGGACCGGGGAGCTGTTTTTT,CASSFQGGTGELFF
few,-,TRBV6-2/TRBV6-3,TRBJ2-1,TGTGCCAGCAGTTACCGGGAGAACAATGAGCAGTTCTTC,CASSYRENNEQFF
medium-sized,TRBD2,TRBV6-2/TRBV6-3,TRBJ2-1,TGTGCCAGTACTGACCTAGCGGGAGGGGACAATGAGCAGTTCTTC,CASTDLAGGDNEQFF
-,-,TRBV24-1,TRBJ2-7,TGTGCCACCAGTGATTCGGGTGGGCCGTCAAACGAGCAGTACTTC,CATSDSGGPSNEQYF
-,-,TRBV20-1,TRBJ2-1,TGCAGTGCTGGCTTTCCGGGACTGACGAACAAAGAGCAGTTCTTC,CSAGFPGLTNKEQFF
-,-,TRBV20-1,TRBJ2-7,TGCAGTGCTAGACCTACTTCCCTCAACCTCTACGAGCAGTACTTC,CSARPTSLNLYEQYF